The 13 T cell receptor beta chains in this list originate from one sample, sequenced in a study of T-cell reconstitution after alpha-beta-depleted transplantation in children. Preparation of the TCRbeta library used unique molecular identifiers. TCRdb passed the PCR reads through MiXCR, listing each CDR3 protein once. Seen here are about 500,000 distinct CDR3 sequences, around 10% observed once, and the top ten hold around 13%. Sequenced here: PBMCs, mostly from graft donor cells, sampled 180 days after TCRalphabeta/CD19-depleted stem cell transplant. These TCRs come from a female patient aged 2-10 years who had a stem cell transplant for aplastic anemia, so the T cells may come from the graft donor.

This clonotype was found many times. V is TRBV5-6 and J is TRBJ2-1; D gene uncertain. The germline CDR1 and CDR2 sequences are SGHDT and YYEEEE. V was pared by 0 bases and J by 3 bases, with 19 bases between. The CDR3 extends over 18 amino acids. CDR3 residues: CASSLVRSLAVYYNEQFF. The DNA of the CDR3 is TGTGCCAGCAGCTTGGTTAGGTCGCTGGCGGTATACTACAATGAGCAGTTCTTC.

The rearrangement joins TRBV29-1 to TRBJ2-7, with no clear D. The CDR3 extends over 15 amino acids. The germline V gene has CDR1 SQVTM and CDR2 ANQGSEA. Trimming stripped 0 bases from V and 3 bases from J, with 15 bases between. The CDR3 loop reads CSVEDRAEVNYEQYF. DNA of the CDR3: TGCAGCGTTGAAGATCGAGCCGAAGTTAACTACGAGCAGTACTTC.

There are many counts of this clonotype. The chain joins TRBV12-3 or TRBV12-4 to TRBJ2-1; no clear D. CDR3 length equals 14 residues. The germline V and J ends were trimmed by 8 bases and 6 bases, with 17 bases remaining between them. This chain's CDR3 is CASGRRAEGNEQFF. The CDR3 DNA follows: TGTGCCAGCGGCCGGCGAGCTGAAGGCAATGAGCAGTTCTTC.

The chain recombines TRBV3-1 with TRBJ1-2, with no clear D. V lost 3 bases and J 4 bases, leaving 18 bases between the germline ends. Germline lookup yields CDR1 LGHDT and CDR2 YNNKEL (reference sequence). The CDR3 consists of 16 residues. The CDR3 region is CASSQIRTPWGYGYTF. As DNA, the CDR3 is TGTGCCAGCAGCCAGATACGGACTCCCTGGGGCTATGGCTACACCTTC.

This clonotype was counted a few times. This chain connects TRBV5-1 to TRBJ2-7, with 7 nucleotides matching TRBD2. The junction had 8 bases not matched to a gene; V was cut back by 2 bases and J by 3 bases. CDR1 is SGHRS, CDR2 YFSETQ, per germline. CDR3 size: 15 residues. The CDR3 region has the DNA TGCGCCAGCAGCTTCGAGACTAGCAGATTCTACGAGCAGTACTTC. The encoded protein is CASSFETSRFYEQYF.

This chain joins TRBV15 and TRBJ2-3, with a tentative D call TRBD2 (6 bases). The CDR3 runs 17 residues. Germline assignment: CDR1 LNHNV and CDR2 YYDKDF (reference sequence). The V gene lost 0 bases and the J gene lost 6 bases, with 19 bases spanning the gap. In DNA form, the CDR3 reads TGTGCCACCAGCAGAGAGGGAGGTCGGGGGAGTGGGGATACGCAGTATTTT. Protein product: CATSREGGRGSGDTQYF.

The sample holds a few counts of this clonotype. The chain couples TRBV5-5 to TRBJ2-1; D might be TRBD1 (7 bases). The CDR3 runs to 17 residues. In germline, CDR1 is SGHKS, CDR2 YYEKEE (reference sequence). V was shortened by 3 bases and J by 9 bases, with 25 bases between the two germline ends. CDR3 region: CASSSPVWAGGRSEQFF. The CDR3 nucleotides read TGTGCCAGCAGCTCCCCTGTATGGGCAGGGGGGAGGAGTGAGCAGTTCTTC.

This chain uses TRBV12-5 with TRBJ2-1; D may match TRBD1 or TRBD2 (5 bases each). Between the trimmed V and J ends, which lost 0 bases and 9 bases, there was a span of 9 bases. Germline CDR1 is LGHNT and CDR2 is FRNRAP. The CDR3 is 13 amino acids. The CDR3 DNA reads as TGTGCTAGTGGTTTGGTAGAGGGGTCTGAGCAGTTCTTC. It yields the protein CASGLVEGSEQFF.

This clonotype was counted between two and nine times. The chain employs TRBV5-1 and TRBJ2-1; perhaps TRBD2 as D (5 bases). The CDR3 is 14 amino acids. The ends were cut back, 2 bases at V and 2 bases at J, with 8 bases in the middle. Germline lookup yields CDR1 SGHRS and CDR2 YFSETQ. The CDR3 DNA reads TGCGCCAGCAGCTTAAGAGCGGCCTACAATGAGCAGTTCTTC. This gives the protein CASSLRAAYNEQFF.

In the case of this clonotype: Because it lacks the conserved phenylalanine or tryptophan at the end, this CDR3 is likely a read error. The DNA is omitted, as the CDR3 cannot be located on it reliably, and the CDR3 follows TCRdb's listing. This chain links TRBV28 with TRBJ2-5; no check of the table's D call, TRBD2, against the DNA was made. 12 amino acids form the CDR3, both terminal residues included. The germline gives CDR1 MDHEN, CDR2 SYDVKM. CDR3 protein: CASSLSRAQISL.

V usage is TRBV27 and J usage is TRBJ2-4; D assignment may be TRBD1 or TRBD2 (6 bases each). With 4 bases removed from V and 2 bases from J, the gap between germline ends came to 15 bases. Looked up from germline, CDR1 is MNHEY and CDR2 is SMNVEV (reference sequence). The CDR3 contains 16 residues. The CDR3 is CASSSDYRGPKNIQYF. CDR3 nucleotides: TGTGCCAGCAGTTCTGACTACCGGGGGCCCAAAAACATTCAGTACTTC.

In its sample, this clonotype was seen a few times. The chain combines TRBV19 with TRBJ2-2; 12 bases agree with TRBD1. V gave up 5 bases and J gave up 10 bases; unmatched junction bases: 11. Per the germline V gene, CDR1 is LNHDA and CDR2 is SQIVND (reference sequence). The length of the CDR3 is 16 residues. CDR3 DNA sequence: TGTGCCAGTAGTCCGCGAGGGGGGACAGGGGGCGCGGAGCTGTTTTTT. Encoded protein: CASSPRGGTGGAELFF.

The V call is TRBV28, the J call TRBJ2-1; no definite D call. Germline CDR1 and CDR2: MDHEN and SYDVKM. The CDR3 is made up of 15 amino acids. V was shortened by 2 bases and J by 7 bases, with 15 bases between the two germline ends. CDR3 DNA: TGTGCCAGCAGTTTAATAACCCTAAAACCGAATGAGCAGTTCTTC. This gives the protein CASSLITLKPNEQFF.